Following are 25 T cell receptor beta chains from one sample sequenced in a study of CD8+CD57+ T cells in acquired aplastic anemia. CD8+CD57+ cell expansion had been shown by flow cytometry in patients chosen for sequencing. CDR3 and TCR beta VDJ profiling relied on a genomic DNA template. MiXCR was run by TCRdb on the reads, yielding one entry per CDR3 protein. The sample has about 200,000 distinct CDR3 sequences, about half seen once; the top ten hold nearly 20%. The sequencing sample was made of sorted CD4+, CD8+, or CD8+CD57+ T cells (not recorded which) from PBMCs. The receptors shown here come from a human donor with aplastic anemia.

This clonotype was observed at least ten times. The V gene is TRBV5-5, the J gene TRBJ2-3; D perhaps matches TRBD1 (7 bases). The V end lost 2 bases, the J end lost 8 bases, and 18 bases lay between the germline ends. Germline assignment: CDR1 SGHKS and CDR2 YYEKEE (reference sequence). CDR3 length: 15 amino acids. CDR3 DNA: TGTGCCAGCAGCTTAGGAGGGGGCCTTCTGGGTACGCAGTATTTT. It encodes CASSLGGGLLGTQYF.

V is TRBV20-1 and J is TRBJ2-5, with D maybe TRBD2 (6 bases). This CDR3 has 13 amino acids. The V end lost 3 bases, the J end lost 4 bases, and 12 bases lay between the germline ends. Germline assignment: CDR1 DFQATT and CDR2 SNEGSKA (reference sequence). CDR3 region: CSASALAGETQYF. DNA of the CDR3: TGCAGTGCTAGTGCACTAGCCGGAGAGACCCAGTACTTC.

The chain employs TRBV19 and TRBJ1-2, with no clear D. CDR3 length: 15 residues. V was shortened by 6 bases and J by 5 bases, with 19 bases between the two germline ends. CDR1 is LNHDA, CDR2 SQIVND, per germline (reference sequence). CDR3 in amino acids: CASSTDPRLGYGYTF. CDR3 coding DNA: TGTGCCAGTAGCACCGACCCCCGTCTGGGGTATGGCTACACCTTC.

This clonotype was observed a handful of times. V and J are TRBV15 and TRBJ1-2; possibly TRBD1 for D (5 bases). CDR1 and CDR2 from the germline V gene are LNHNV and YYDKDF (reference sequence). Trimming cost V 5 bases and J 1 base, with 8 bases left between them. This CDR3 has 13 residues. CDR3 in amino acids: CATSEGNNYGYTF. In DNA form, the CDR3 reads TGTGCCACCAGCGAGGGGAATAACTATGGCTACACCTTC. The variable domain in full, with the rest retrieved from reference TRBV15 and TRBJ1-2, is DAMVIQNPRYQVTQFGKPVTLSCSQTLNHNVMYWYQQKSSQAPKLLFHYYDKDFNNEADTPDNFQSRRPNTSFCFLDIRSPGLGDTAMYLCATSEGNNYGYTFGSGTRLTVV.

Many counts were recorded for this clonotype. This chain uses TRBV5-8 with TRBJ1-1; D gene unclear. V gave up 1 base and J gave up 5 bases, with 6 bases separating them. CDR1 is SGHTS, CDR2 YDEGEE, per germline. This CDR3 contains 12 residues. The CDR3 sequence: CASSLQRTEAFF. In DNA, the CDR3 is TGTGCCAGCAGCTTGCAACGGACTGAAGCTTTCTTT.

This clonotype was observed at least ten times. This chain's CDR3 is CASSLAPGQLETQYF. In nucleotides, the CDR3 is TGCGCCAGCAGCTTGGCCCCAGGGCAGCTAGAGACCCAGTACTTC. The V call is TRBV5-1, the J call TRBJ2-5; TRBD1 might be the D (5 bases). Trimming took 0 bases from V and 4 from J, leaving 13 bases between them. Germline lookup yields CDR1 SGHRS and CDR2 YFSETQ. This CDR3 has 15 amino acids. Full variable domain (remainder filled in from reference TRBV5-1 and TRBJ2-5): KAGVTQTPRYLIKTRGQQVTLSCSPISGHRSVSWYQQTPGQGLQFLFEYFSETQRNKGNFPGRFSGRQFSNSRSEMNVSTLELGDSALYLCASSLAPGQLETQYFGPGTRLLVL.

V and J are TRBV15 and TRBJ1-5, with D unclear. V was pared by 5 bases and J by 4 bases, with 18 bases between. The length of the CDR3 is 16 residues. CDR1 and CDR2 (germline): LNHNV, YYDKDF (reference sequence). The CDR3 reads CATSGKRGGYNQPQHF. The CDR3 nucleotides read TGTGCCACCAGCGGGAAACGGGGAGGTTATAATCAGCCCCAGCATTTT.

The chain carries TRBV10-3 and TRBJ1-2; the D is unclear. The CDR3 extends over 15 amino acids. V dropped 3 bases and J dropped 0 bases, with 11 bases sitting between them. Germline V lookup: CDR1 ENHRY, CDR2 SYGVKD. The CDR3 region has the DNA TGTGCCATCAGTGAATCGGCGGGAGCTAACTATGGCTACACCTTC. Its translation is CAISESAGANYGYTF.

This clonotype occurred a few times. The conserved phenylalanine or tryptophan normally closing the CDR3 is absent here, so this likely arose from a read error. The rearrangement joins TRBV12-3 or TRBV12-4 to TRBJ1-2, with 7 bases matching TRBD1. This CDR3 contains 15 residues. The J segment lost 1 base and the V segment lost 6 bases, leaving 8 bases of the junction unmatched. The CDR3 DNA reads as TGTGCCAGCAGCTTTAGCCAGGGGGGTAACTATGGCTACACCCTC. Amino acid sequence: CASSFSQGGNYGYTL.

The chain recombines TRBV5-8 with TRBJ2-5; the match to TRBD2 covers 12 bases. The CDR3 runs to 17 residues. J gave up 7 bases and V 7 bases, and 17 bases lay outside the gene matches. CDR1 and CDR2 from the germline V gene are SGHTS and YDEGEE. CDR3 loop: CASGSGRTSGGPGTQYF. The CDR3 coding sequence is TGTGCCAGCGGCTCGGGTCGAACTAGCGGGGGGCCAGGGACCCAGTACTTC.

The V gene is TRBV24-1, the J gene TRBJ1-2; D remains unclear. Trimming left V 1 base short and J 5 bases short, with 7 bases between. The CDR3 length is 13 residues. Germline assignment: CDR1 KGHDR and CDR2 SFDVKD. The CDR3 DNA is TGTGCCACCAGTGATTTTACAGCATATGGCTACACCTTC. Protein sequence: CATSDFTAYGYTF.

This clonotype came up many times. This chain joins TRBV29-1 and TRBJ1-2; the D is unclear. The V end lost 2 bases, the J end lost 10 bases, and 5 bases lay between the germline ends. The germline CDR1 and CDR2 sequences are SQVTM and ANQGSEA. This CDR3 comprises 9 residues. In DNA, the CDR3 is TGCAGCGTTGAAAGGGCCTACACCTTC. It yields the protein CSVERAYTF.

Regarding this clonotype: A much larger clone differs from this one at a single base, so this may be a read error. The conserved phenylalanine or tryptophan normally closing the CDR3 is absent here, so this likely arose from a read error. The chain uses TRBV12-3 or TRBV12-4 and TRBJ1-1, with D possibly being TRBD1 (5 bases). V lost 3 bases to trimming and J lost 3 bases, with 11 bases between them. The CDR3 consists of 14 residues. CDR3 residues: CASSFGQMDTEAFS. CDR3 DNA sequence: TGTGCCAGCAGTTTTGGACAAATGGACACTGAAGCTTTCTCT.

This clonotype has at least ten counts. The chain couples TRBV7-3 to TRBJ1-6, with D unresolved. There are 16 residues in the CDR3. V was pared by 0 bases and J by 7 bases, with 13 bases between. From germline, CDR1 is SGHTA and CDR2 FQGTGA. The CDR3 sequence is CASSLTARAGNSPLHF. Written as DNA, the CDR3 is TGTGCCAGCAGCTTAACGGCTAGGGCTGGCAATTCACCCCTCCACTTT. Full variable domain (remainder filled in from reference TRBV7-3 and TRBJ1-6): GAGVSQTPSNKVTEKGKYVELRCDPISGHTALYWYRQSLGQGPEFLIYFQGTGAADDSGLPNDRFFAVRPEGSVSTLKIQRTERGDSAVYLCASSLTARAGNSPLHFGNGTRLTVT.

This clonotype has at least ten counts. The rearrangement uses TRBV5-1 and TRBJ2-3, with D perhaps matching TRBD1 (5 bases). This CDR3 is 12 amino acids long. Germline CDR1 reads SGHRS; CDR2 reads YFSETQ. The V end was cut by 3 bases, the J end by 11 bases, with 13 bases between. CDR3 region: CASSSGSQGQYF. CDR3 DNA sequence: TGCGCCAGCAGCTCAGGGTCCCAAGGGCAGTATTTT. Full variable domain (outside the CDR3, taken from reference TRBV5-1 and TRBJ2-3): KAGVTQTPRYLIKTRGQQVTLSCSPISGHRSVSWYQQTPGQGLQFLFEYFSETQRNKGNFPGRFSGRQFSNSRSEMNVSTLELGDSALYLCASSSGSQGQYFGPGTRLTVL.

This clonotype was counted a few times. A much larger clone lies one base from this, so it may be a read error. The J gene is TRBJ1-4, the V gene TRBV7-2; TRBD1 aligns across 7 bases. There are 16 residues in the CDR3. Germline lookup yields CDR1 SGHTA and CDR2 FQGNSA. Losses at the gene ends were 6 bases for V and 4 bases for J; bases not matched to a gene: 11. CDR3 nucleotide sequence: TGTGCCAGCAGTCGCTTCGGACAGGTTCATAATGAAAAACTGTTTTTT. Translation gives CASSRFGQVHNEKLFF.

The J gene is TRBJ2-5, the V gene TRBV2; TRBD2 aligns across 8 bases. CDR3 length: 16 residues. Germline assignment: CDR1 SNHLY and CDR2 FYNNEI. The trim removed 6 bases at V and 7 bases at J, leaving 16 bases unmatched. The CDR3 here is CASSLNGGGPWGTQYF. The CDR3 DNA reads TGTGCCAGCAGCCTAAACGGGGGGGGGCCCTGGGGGACCCAGTACTTC.

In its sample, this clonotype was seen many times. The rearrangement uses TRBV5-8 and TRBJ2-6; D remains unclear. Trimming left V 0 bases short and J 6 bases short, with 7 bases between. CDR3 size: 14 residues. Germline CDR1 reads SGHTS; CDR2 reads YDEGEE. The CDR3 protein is CASSLDTEANVLTF. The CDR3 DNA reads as TGTGCCAGCAGCTTGGATACAGAGGCCAACGTCCTGACTTTC. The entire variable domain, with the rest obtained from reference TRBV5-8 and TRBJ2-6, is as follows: EAGVTQSPTHLIKTRGQQATLRCSPISGHTSVYWYQQALGLGLQFLLWYDEGEERNRGNFPPRFSGRQFPNYSSELNVNALELEDSALYLCASSLDTEANVLTFGAGSRLTVL.

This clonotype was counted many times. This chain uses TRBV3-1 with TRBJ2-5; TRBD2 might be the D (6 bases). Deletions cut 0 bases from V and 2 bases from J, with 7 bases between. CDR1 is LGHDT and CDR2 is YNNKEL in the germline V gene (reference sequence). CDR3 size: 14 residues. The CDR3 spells CASSQELAQETQYF. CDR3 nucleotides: TGTGCCAGCAGCCAAGAGCTAGCGCAAGAGACCCAGTACTTC.

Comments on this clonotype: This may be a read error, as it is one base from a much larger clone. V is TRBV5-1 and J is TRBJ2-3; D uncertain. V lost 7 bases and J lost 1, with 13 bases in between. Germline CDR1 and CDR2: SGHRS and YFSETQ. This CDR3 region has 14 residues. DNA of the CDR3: TGCGCCAGCGGCCCGGGTAGTGGCACAGATACGCAGTATTTT. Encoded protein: CASGPGSGTDTQYF.

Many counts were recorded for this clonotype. CDR3 nucleotides: TGTGCCATCAGTGGGGTAACTAGCGGGGACCTCGCGAACACCGGGGAGCTGTTTTTT. This sequence encodes CAISGVTSGDLANTGELFF. The chain joins TRBV10-3 to TRBJ2-2; the match to TRBD2 covers 10 bases. Germline V gene sequence: CDR1 ENHRY, CDR2 SYGVKD. The trim removed 4 bases at V and 0 bases at J, leaving 11 bases unmatched. The CDR3 totals 19 residues.

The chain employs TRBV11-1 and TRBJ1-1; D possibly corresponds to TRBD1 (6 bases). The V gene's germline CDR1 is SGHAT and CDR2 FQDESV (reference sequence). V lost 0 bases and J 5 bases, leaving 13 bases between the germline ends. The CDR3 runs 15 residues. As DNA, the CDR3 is TGTGCCAGCAGCTTAGCGGCAGGGGCGACTACTGAAGCTTTCTTT. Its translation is CASSLAAGATTEAFF.

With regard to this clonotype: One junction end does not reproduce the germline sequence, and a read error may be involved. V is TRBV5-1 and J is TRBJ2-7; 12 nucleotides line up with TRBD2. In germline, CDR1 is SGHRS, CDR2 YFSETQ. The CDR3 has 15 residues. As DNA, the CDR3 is TGTGCCAGCAGCTTATCGACTAGCGGGGGCTACGAGCAGTACTTC. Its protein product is CASSLSTSGGYEQYF. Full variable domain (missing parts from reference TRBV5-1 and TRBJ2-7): KAGVTQTPRYLIKTRGQQVTLSCSPISGHRSVSWYQQTPGQGLQFLFEYFSETQRNKGNFPGRFSGRQFSNSRSEMNVSTLELGDSALYLCASSLSTSGGYEQYFGPGTRLTVT.

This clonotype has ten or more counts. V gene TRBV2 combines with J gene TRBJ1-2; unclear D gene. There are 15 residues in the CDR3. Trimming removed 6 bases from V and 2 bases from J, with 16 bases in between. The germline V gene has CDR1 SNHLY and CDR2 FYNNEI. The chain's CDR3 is CASSFDGPSNYGYTF. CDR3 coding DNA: TGTGCCAGCAGCTTTGACGGGCCATCGAACTATGGCTACACCTTC.

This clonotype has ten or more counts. The DNA for the CDR3 is TGCGCCAGCAGCTTGGACAGCACGGTGGGATCCTACGAGCAGTACTTC. It encodes CASSLDSTVGSYEQYF. This chain connects TRBV5-1 to TRBJ2-7, with no clear D. Trimming left V 0 bases short and J 1 base short, with 14 bases between. The CDR3 extends over 16 amino acids. Germline loops: CDR1 SGHRS, CDR2 YFSETQ.